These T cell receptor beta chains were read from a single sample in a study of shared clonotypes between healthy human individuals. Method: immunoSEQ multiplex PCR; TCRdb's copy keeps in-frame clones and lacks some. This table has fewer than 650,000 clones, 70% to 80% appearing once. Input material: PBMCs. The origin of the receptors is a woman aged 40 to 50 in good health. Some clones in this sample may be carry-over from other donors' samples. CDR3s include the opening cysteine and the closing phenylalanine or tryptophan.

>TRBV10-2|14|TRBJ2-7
CASSISGSGHEQYF
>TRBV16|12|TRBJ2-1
CASSQWTGEQFF
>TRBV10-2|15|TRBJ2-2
CASSSSGRNTGELFF
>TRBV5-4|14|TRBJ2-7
CASSWNSGSYEQYF
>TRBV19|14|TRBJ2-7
CASSMRRTHHEQYF
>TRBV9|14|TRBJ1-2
CASSVEFGNYGYTF
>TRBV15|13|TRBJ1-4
CATSRDQNEKLFF
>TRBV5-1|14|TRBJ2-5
CASSLGDSQETQYF
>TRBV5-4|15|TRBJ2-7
CASSFLRGGIYEQYF
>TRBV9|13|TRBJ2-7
CASSVAANYEQYF
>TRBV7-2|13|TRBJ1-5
CASSFGGNQPQHF
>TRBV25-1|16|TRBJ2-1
CASSEVEGRIYNEQFF
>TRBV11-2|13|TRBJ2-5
CASSQTGGETQYF
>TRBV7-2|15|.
CASSTPGLVAYEQYF
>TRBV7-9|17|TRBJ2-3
CASSPRTSGRASDTQYF
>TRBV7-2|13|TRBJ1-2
CASSFTGSGGYTF
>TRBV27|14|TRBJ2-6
CASSPFPGANVLTF
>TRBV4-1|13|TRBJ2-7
CASSLTASYEQYF
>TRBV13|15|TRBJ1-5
CASSLGRRYNQPQHF
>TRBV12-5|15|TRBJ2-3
CASGLGAGVGDTQYF
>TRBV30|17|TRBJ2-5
CAWSLEPLAAQQETQYF
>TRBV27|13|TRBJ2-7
CASSPGLPYEQYF
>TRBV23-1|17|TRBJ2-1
CASSQSRTVISYNEQFF
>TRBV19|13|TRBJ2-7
CASSLQPLYEQYF
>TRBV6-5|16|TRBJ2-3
CASSYSAGGSTDTQYF